This TCR beta chain is drawn from a study of post-analysis software for immune sequencing data (dated by TCRdb to 2013 to 2016). Some background on the complete study: Relapsing-remitting, secondary progressive and progressive-relapsing multiple sclerosis were recorded as disease courses, and subtype annotation was lacking for some patients. The patient repertoires were set against roughly eleven previously published healthy control repertoires from donors whose ages ranged from roughly 6 to 26 years. A subset of samples was prepared in parallel using single-end sample barcoding, then pooled and co-amplified after Illumina adapter ligation. What the authors observed across the whole study: Patients showed significantly higher frequencies than controls for a handful of TRBV segments, among them TRBV5-6, TRBV5-1 and TRBV20-1. When samples were clustered directly using the F measure, samples prepared in the same batch co-clustered strongly, which prompted a batch-effect correction. Significantly lower normalized Chao1 diversity was found in multiple sclerosis patients than in controls, suggesting substantial peripheral T-cell clonal expansion. The control group was slightly older than the multiple sclerosis patient group.

As to this clonotype: This clone's antigen is unknown. A read error may account for a junction end that differs from germline.

In the germline V gene, CDR1 corresponds to SGHTA and CDR2 to FQGNSA. The CDR3 starts with the cysteine, ends with the phenylalanine, and has 16 residues. Only the CDR3 portion is preserved as DNA: 48 bases, with reading frame beginning at the first base. The receptor library was made with PCR. The sample was run on an Illumina HiSeq 2500. To reduce PCR and sequencing biases, unique molecular identifiers were incorporated into the TCR beta cDNA libraries. Every 1 to 10 million input T cells yielded roughly 500,000 cDNA molecules, meaning each molecule approximated one T cell. Patient libraries were prepared and sequenced with the same protocol used for the earlier healthy control dataset. Samples belonging to the same batch were prepared together, multiplexed and sequenced on a shared HiSeq lane. As for how the authors treated the data: MIGEC was used to process the raw barcoded reads, and molecular identifier groups with only a single read were discarded before consensus assembly and CDR3 extraction. Clonotype tables were post-analysed with VDJtools, normalizing diversity by down-sampling all datasets to the smallest sample size. In repertoire overlap clustering, CDR3 amino acid sequences, but not nucleotide sequences, were matched to correct batch-related cross-sample contamination. The public reads were reprocessed in TCRdb via fastp at Q25 and MiXCR, keeping in-frame beta chains. When rows share a CDR3 protein, they turn into one entry using the most common DNA and genes. The V and J calls reflect TCRdb's pipeline rather than the authors' work. In all, the sample holds hundreds of thousands of distinct CDR3 sequences, and roughly 27% of those were seen once. 0.56% of the sample goes to the ten largest clones.

To demonstrate the VDJtools post-analysis software, the study profiled TCR beta repertoires from the peripheral blood of about 13 young patients with multiple sclerosis. The multiple sclerosis patients were children and adolescents ranging in age from roughly 6 to 15 years. The source of this sequence is a girl aged 10-17 years with multiple sclerosis. Sample: blood. Recombination joined TRBV7-2 with TRBJ1-4; no D gene call is confident. The CDR3 is CASSLTRHAGNERLFF. The nucleotide sequence is given as TGTGCCAGCAGCTTAACCCGACACGCGGGGAATGAAAGACTGTTTTTT.